This TCR beta chain was sequenced during a study of T-cell reconstitution after alpha-beta-depleted transplantation in children. Study-level findings and limits: Several hundred graft clones that had expanded were reportedly the source of alpha-beta T cells about two months after transplant. From surviving recipient T cells and thymic progenitors came the high day-60 TCRbeta diversity observed in some patients. T-cell counts and diversity at one year following transplant were attributed mainly to newly produced T cells.

This clonotype was recorded many times. Its antigen is undetermined. Germline values: CDR1 SGHKS, CDR2 YYEKEE (reference sequence). Deletions cut 1 base from V and 7 bases from J, with 8 bases between. The CDR3 covers 13 residues. A library of TCRbeta sequences, prepared with unique molecular identifiers, was generated. MiXCR was run by TCRdb on the PCR reads, yielding one entry per CDR3 protein. The sample includes approximately 800,000 distinct CDR3 sequences, 16% of them seen just once. This sample comprised PBMCs, mostly from graft donor cells, obtained 360 days after TCRalphabeta/CD19-depleted stem cell transplant. The clonotype was recovered from a male patient under 18 who had a stem cell transplant for acute lymphoblastic leukemia, so the T cells may come from the graft donor. The chain employs TRBV5-5 and TRBJ2-2, with D unresolved. CDR3 loop: CASSLLKLGELFF. The CDR3 DNA follows: TGTGCCAGCAGCTTGTTGAAGCTCGGGGAGCTGTTTTTT.